The 23 T cell receptor beta chains given below trace back to one sample, sequenced in a study of blood T cell repertoires in COVID-19. Profiled with immunoSEQ multiplex PCR; TCRdb holds only in-frame clones, not every one. The sample carries some 250,000 clones, roughly 80% recorded once. The material sequenced was peripheral blood. The source of these receptors is a woman between 18 and 29 years old with acute or convalescent COVID-19.

This chain links TRBV30 with TRBJ2-1; TRBD2 matches at 8 bases. Germline CDR1 and CDR2: GTSNPN and SVGIG (reference sequence). Germline trimming cut 0 bases from V and 5 bases from J; bases unmatched to any gene: 3. This CDR3 is 14 amino acids long. The CDR3 nucleotides are TGTGCCTGGAGTGTCGGGGGGGACGACAATGAGCAGTTCTTC. It specifies CAWSVGGDDNEQFF. Using reference TRBV30 and TRBJ2-1 for the parts outside the CDR3, the full variable domain is SQTIHQWPATLVQPVGSPLSLECTVEGTSNPNLYWYRQAAGRGLQLLFYSVGIGQISSEVPQNLSASRPQDRQFILSSKKLLLSDSGFYLCAWSVGGDDNEQFFGPGTRLTVL.

This rearrangement joins TRBV27 to TRBJ1-2, with 9 bases lining up with TRBD1. V lost 2 bases to trimming and J lost 4 bases; unmatched junction nucleotides: 5. Germline V CDR1 and CDR2: MNHEY, SMNVEV (reference sequence). The CDR3 is 15 amino acids. CDR3 protein: CASSLDRGSLYGYTF. The CDR3 nucleotides are TGTGCCAGCAGTTTAGACAGGGGGAGCCTCTATGGCTACACCTTC.

This chain links TRBV30 with TRBJ2-7; tentatively, D is TRBD2 (6 bases). Germline assignment: CDR1 GTSNPN and CDR2 SVGIG (reference sequence). V dropped 5 bases and J dropped 2 bases, with 19 bases sitting between them. The CDR3 runs to 15 residues. CDR3 in amino acids: CAWSDGSWVTYEQYF. For the CDR3, the DNA is TGTGCCTGGTCGGACGGGAGCTGGGTCACCTACGAGCAGTACTTC.

This sequence joins TRBV5-5 and TRBJ1-4; possibly TRBD1 for D (6 bases). Germline-derived CDR1 and CDR2 are SGHKS and YYEKEE (reference sequence). V dropped 9 bases and J dropped 7 bases, with 19 bases sitting between them. The CDR3 runs to 14 residues. This CDR3 reads CATGSGHGFEKLFF. CDR3 bases: TGTGCCACCGGCTCGGGACACGGCTTTGAAAAACTGTTTTTT.

In its sample, this clone was seen a few times. This sequence joins TRBV7-6 and TRBJ1-1; tentatively, D is TRBD1 (6 bases). The CDR3 loop spans 15 amino acids. Trimming took 5 bases from V and 4 from J, leaving 17 bases between them. Germline CDR1 reads SGHVS; CDR2 reads FNYEAQ. The CDR3 DNA is TGTGCCAGCAGCCCAAACAGGGCGAGGAGCACTGAAGCTTTCTTT. As protein: CASSPNRARSTEAFF.

The V and J genes are TRBV6-5 and TRBJ1-1; D remains unclear. This CDR3 contains 13 residues. Trimming shortened V by 4 bases and J by 7 bases, and 13 bases separated the two germline ends. Germline CDR1 MNHEY, CDR2 SVGAGI. DNA of the CDR3: TGTGCCAGCAGTTCCTCTTTTAGAGATGAAGCTTTCTTT. Translated, it gives CASSSSFRDEAFF.

The CDR3 region is CASSLTESNSPLHF. The CDR3 DNA is TGTGCCAGCAGCTTGACAGAGAGTAATTCACCCCTCCACTTT. The chain combines TRBV6-5 with TRBJ1-6; D is possibly TRBD1 (5 bases). The CDR3 spans 14 residues. Trimming removed 6 bases from V and 6 bases from J, with 12 bases in between. Germline V gives CDR1 MNHEY, CDR2 SVGAGI.

The chain carries TRBV6-2 or TRBV6-3 and TRBJ1-5; unclear D gene. V lost 6 bases and J lost 2, with 14 bases in between. CDR3 length: 15 residues. Germline V gives CDR1 MNHEY, CDR2 SVGEGT. The CDR3 DNA sequence: TGTGCCAGCAGCCCCCGGGTTTGGGGCAATCAGCCCCAGCATTTT. Translating it yields CASSPRVWGNQPQHF.

The rearrangement links TRBV7-9 to TRBJ2-1; 10 bases align to TRBD2. The V gene end was trimmed by 5 bases and the J gene end by 7 bases; junction bases not matched to a gene: 8. The CDR3 has 15 residues. CDR1 and CDR2 (germline): SEHNR, FQNEAQ (reference sequence). The CDR3 here is CASSPGSGRENEQFF. DNA of the CDR3: TGTGCCAGCAGCCCCGGGAGCGGGAGGGAGAATGAGCAGTTCTTC.

The chain has TRBV19 and TRBJ1-3; TRBD1 aligns across 8 bases. The CDR3 extends over 17 amino acids. Germline assignment: CDR1 LNHDA and CDR2 SQIVND (reference sequence). J lost 0 bases, V lost 2 bases, and 6 bases had no gene match. The CDR3 DNA reads as TGTGCCAGTAGTATATCGGGGACAGGAAGCTCTGGAAACACCATATATTTT. Translated: CASSISGTGSSGNTIYF.

The rearrangement links TRBV5-6 to TRBJ2-1; no firm D call. V lost 0 bases and J lost 5, with 9 bases in between. The CDR3 contains 14 residues. Germline CDR1 SGHDT, CDR2 YYEEEE. In nucleotides, the CDR3 is TGTGCCAGCAGCTTGGAAGTCGGAGACAATGAGCAGTTCTTC. Residues: CASSLEVGDNEQFF.

The table lists this clone with a count of one. The genes are TRBV5-6 and TRBJ2-5; D not certain. CDR3 length: 14 amino acids. Germline V gene lookup returns CDR1 SGHDT and CDR2 YYEEEE. V was trimmed by 0 bases and J by 2 bases, leaving 8 bases between them. CDR3 region: CASSLVADQETQYF. CDR3 DNA: TGTGCCAGCAGCTTGGTGGCAGATCAAGAGACCCAGTACTTC.

The gene calls are TRBV11-2 and TRBJ1-4; TRBD1 is a possible D gene (5 bases). The CDR3 runs 16 residues. V was clipped by 3 bases and J by 5 bases, with 16 bases between them. The germline V gene encodes CDR1 SGHAT and CDR2 FQNNGV. The CDR3 loop reads CASSFLRVQGNEKLFF. In DNA form, the CDR3 reads TGTGCCAGCAGCTTTCTCCGCGTCCAGGGCAATGAAAAACTGTTTTTT.

This chain uses TRBV5-1 with TRBJ1-5, with TRBD1 matching 9 bases. J lost 7 bases, V lost 3 bases, and 8 bases had no gene match. Germline V gives CDR1 SGHRS, CDR2 YFSETQ. The CDR3 has 15 amino acids. The DNA of the CDR3 is TGCGCCAGCAGCTCACTACAGGGGGCAGGGCAGCCCCAGCATTTT. This encodes CASSSLQGAGQPQHF.

This clone was seen only a few times. The genes are TRBV2 and TRBJ1-5, with D unresolved. This CDR3 is 14 amino acids long. Germline values: CDR1 SNHLY, CDR2 FYNNEI. Trimming took 5 bases from V and 0 from J, leaving 8 bases between them. The CDR3 loop is CASSTQPSNQPQHF. The CDR3 DNA follows: TGTGCCAGCAGTACACAACCTAGCAATCAGCCCCAGCATTTT.

The rearrangement links TRBV4-3 to TRBJ2-1; 10 positions match TRBD2. V shed 3 bases and J 8 bases; nucleotides not matched to a gene: 4. The CDR3 contains 14 residues. Per germline, CDR1 LGHNA and CDR2 YSLEER. This chain's CDR3 is CASSQGLARDEQFF. CDR3 DNA: TGCGCCAGCAGCCAGGGACTAGCGAGGGATGAGCAGTTCTTC.

This clone showed up just once. This chain uses TRBV7-6 with TRBJ2-1; 9 nucleotides match TRBD2. The CDR3 loop spans 15 amino acids. The germline V gene encodes CDR1 SGHVS and CDR2 FNYEAQ. With 3 bases clipped from V and 8 bases from J, the junction kept 8 bases outside the gene matches. CDR3 region: CASSFGLASGDEQFF. CDR3 nucleotides: TGTGCCAGCAGCTTCGGACTAGCGAGCGGCGATGAGCAGTTCTTC.

This clone was detected only a few times. This sequence joins TRBV10-2 and TRBJ2-1; no clear D gene. CDR3 length: 11 amino acids. Deletions cut 1 base from V and 10 bases from J, with 5 bases between. Germline V gene data show CDR1 as WSHSY and CDR2 as SAAADI. CDR3 sequence (DNA): TGCGCCAGCAGTGAGTGGCGGGAGCAGTTCTTC. It is translated as CASSEWREQFF.

The chain joins TRBV5-1 to TRBJ2-7; D is unresolved. CDR1 and CDR2 (germline): SGHRS, YFSETQ. The CDR3 runs 14 residues. Trimming cost V 0 bases and J 0 bases, with 7 bases left between them. The CDR3 DNA follows: TGCGCCAGCAGCTTGGAACTTTTCTCCTACGAGCAGTACTTC. The encoded protein is CASSLELFSYEQYF.

V gene TRBV5-6 combines with J gene TRBJ1-2; 7 bases agree with TRBD1. This CDR3 comprises 15 residues. Looked up from germline, CDR1 is SGHDT and CDR2 is YYEEEE. V shed 4 bases, J shed 5 bases, and the junction held 11 bases outside the gene matches. For the CDR3, the DNA is TGTGCCAGCAGCCCAGCCCTGACAGGGAGGTATGGCTACACCTTC. This gives the protein CASSPALTGRYGYTF.

This clone was picked up many times. The chain is built from TRBV7-2 and TRBJ2-7; no clear D. There are 14 residues in the CDR3. V was trimmed by 5 bases and J by 0 bases, leaving 11 bases between them. Per germline, CDR1 SGHTA and CDR2 FQGNSA. In DNA, the CDR3 is TGTGCCAGCAGCACCGGGTTGCGCTCCTACGAGCAGTACTTC. This translates into CASSTGLRSYEQYF. Using reference TRBV7-2 and TRBJ2-7 for the parts outside the CDR3, the full variable domain is GAGVSQSPSNKVTEKGKDVELRCDPISGHTALYWYRQSLGQGLEFLIYFQGNSAPDKSGLPSDRFSAERTGGSVSTLTIQRTQQEDSAVYLCASSTGLRSYEQYFGPGTRLTVT.

In this sample, this clone turned up a few times. The chain couples TRBV3-1 (or the pseudogene TRBV3-2) to TRBJ1-3; no firm D call. The CDR3 is made up of 13 amino acids. Germline-derived CDR1 and CDR2 are LGHDT and YNNKEL (reference sequence). Between the trimmed V and J ends, which lost 8 bases and 0 bases, there was a span of 8 bases. The CDR3 DNA reads as TGTGCCAGCCGTCCCTTCTCTGGAAACACCATATATTTT. The encoded protein is CASRPFSGNTIYF.

This chain uses TRBV29-1 with TRBJ2-5; 9 bases line up with TRBD2. CDR3 size: 14 residues. From germline, CDR1 is SQVTM and CDR2 ANQGSEA. Unmatched junction bases numbered 6, after V lost 5 bases and J lost 2 bases. CDR3 amino acids: CSVTRLAVQETQYF. The DNA for the CDR3 is TGCAGCGTTACCCGACTAGCGGTTCAAGAGACCCAGTACTTC.